These 8 T cell receptor beta chains were all obtained from the same sample, sequenced in a study of blood T cell repertoires in COVID-19. Sequencing used immunoSEQ multiplex PCR; TCRdb keeps in-frame clones, though not all of them. The data contain 200,000 or so clones, over 80% of them seen just once; the ten biggest clones take up roughly 5.1%. Sample: peripheral blood. The receptors stem from a woman under 40 with acute or convalescent COVID-19.

This clone was observed once. One end of the junction is discordant with germline, which a read error may explain. The chain combines TRBV4-2 with TRBJ1-5; possibly TRBD1 for D (5 bases). The CDR3 totals 15 residues. The germline V gene has CDR1 LGHNA and CDR2 YNFKEQ. Here the CDR3 reads CASNQGDRGGQPQHF. The CDR3, as DNA: TGTGCCAGCAACCAAGGGGATAGGGGTGGTCAGCCCCAGCATTTT.

The chain couples TRBV27 to TRBJ2-5; the D gene is possibly TRBD1 (5 bases). Germline V gene data show CDR1 as MNHEY and CDR2 as SMNVEV (reference sequence). Between the trimmed V and J ends, which lost 4 bases and 5 bases, there was a span of 29 bases. This CDR3 comprises 19 residues. CDR3 DNA: TGTGCCAGCAGTTCCGCTAAACCGAACCCGCAGGGTTTCAGGGAGACCCAGTACTTC. Translating it yields CASSSAKPNPQGFRETQYF.

The rearrangement uses TRBV5-6 and TRBJ2-6; 10 nucleotides line up with TRBD1. The germline gives CDR1 SGHDT, CDR2 YYEEEE. The CDR3 length is 16 residues. With V trimmed by 3 bases and J by 1 base, 1 base remained unmatched. The CDR3 DNA follows: TGTGCCAGCAGCTGGGACAGGGGATCTGGGGCCAACGTCCTGACTTTC. Encoded protein: CASSWDRGSGANVLTF.

This chain uses TRBV2 with TRBJ2-1; 7 positions match TRBD1. CDR3 size: 17 residues. The ends lost 4 bases at V and 0 bases at J; junction bases unmatched: 9. Looked up from germline, CDR1 is SNHLY and CDR2 is FYNNEI. The CDR3 DNA reads as TGTGCCAGCAGTGCTGGACAGGCCCGGAGCTCCTACAATGAGCAGTTCTTC. It translates to CASSAGQARSSYNEQFF.

V and J are TRBV29-1 and TRBJ2-5, with D uncertain. This CDR3 is built from 15 residues. V lost 0 bases and J 4 bases, leaving 15 bases between the germline ends. CDR1 and CDR2 (germline): SQVTM, ANQGSEA. CDR3 sequence (DNA): TGCAGCGTTGAAGATCTGACCCGGTGGAGAGAGACCCAGTACTTC. Protein product: CSVEDLTRWRETQYF. The entire variable domain, with the rest obtained from reference TRBV29-1 and TRBJ2-5, is as follows: SAVISQKPSRDICQRGTSLTIQCQVDSQVTMMFWYRQQPGQSLTLIATANQGSEATYESGFVIDKFPISRPNLTFSTLTVSNMSPEDSSIYLCSVEDLTRWRETQYFGPGTRLLVL.

This clone was seen only a few times. This chain uses TRBV11-2 with TRBJ1-2; D not certain. The CDR3 runs 13 residues. CDR1 SGHAT and CDR2 FQNNGV come from the germline V gene. The V and J ends lost 2 bases and 6 bases respectively, with 10 bases between them. The CDR3 loop is CASSLFLGDGYTF. The CDR3, as DNA: TGTGCCAGCAGCTTATTTCTCGGGGATGGCTACACCTTC.

This clone was recorded only once. V gene TRBV13 combines with J gene TRBJ1-2, with 7 bases aligning to TRBD1. Germline V gene lookup returns CDR1 PRHDT and CDR2 FYEKMQ (reference sequence). V was clipped by 4 bases and J by 4 bases; unmatched bases: 9. This CDR3 has 15 amino acids. In DNA, the CDR3 is TGTGCCAGCAGCTCCCGCCAACAGGGGAGCTATGGCTACACCTTC. It is translated as CASSSRQQGSYGYTF.

This clone was seen a handful of times. The gene calls are TRBV6-5 and TRBJ1-3; 7 positions agree with TRBD1. Losses at the gene ends were 4 bases for V and 3 bases for J; bases not matched to a gene: 6. Germline assignment: CDR1 MNHEY and CDR2 SVGAGI. The CDR3 has 15 amino acids. The CDR3 region is CASSSAAGGGNTIYF. The CDR3 DNA is TGTGCCAGCAGTTCAGCGGCAGGGGGTGGAAACACCATATATTTT.